This is a list of T cell receptor beta chains from one sample in a study of cytomegalovirus exposure and HLA in healthy donors. TCRdb's copy holds only in-frame clones and misses some; the assay was immunoSEQ multiplex PCR. The table lists a few hundred thousand clones, roughly 80% of them singletons. Sequencing input: PBMCs. The receptors originated from a man aged 40-50 years in good health and CMV-seronegative. CDR3s include the opening cysteine and the closing phenylalanine or tryptophan. A D gene is named only where the DNA matches it firmly. Some rows have no size entry. The others give once, few or many, or a class for an expanded clone.

size,D,J,V,DNA,CDR3
.,.,TRBJ2-7,TRBV27,TGTGCCAGCAGTTTATCCGGCGGAGATTTCTACGAGCAGTACTTC,CASSLSGGDFYEQYF
once,.,TRBJ2-2,TRBV11-2,TGTGCCAGCAGCACCCGACAGCTCACCGGGGAGCTGTTTTTT,CASSTRQLTGELFF
.,TRBD1,TRBJ1-4,TRBV4-3,TGCGCCAGCAGCCGGGATAGAAACAGGGGGCGCAGTGAAAAACTGTTTTTT,CASSRDRNRGRSEKLFF
.,.,TRBJ1-1,TRBV7-9,TGTGCCAGCAGCTTGTTACAGGTCGCCCCTGAAGCTTTCTTT,CASSLLQVAPEAFF
.,TRBD1,TRBJ1-4,TRBV6-1,TGTGCCAGCAGAGGACAGGGTAATGAAAAACTGTTTTTT,CASRGQGNEKLFF
.,.,TRBJ2-7,TRBV11-2,TGTGCCAGCAGCTTCCGACCAGCGGTCGACGAGCAGTACTTC,CASSFRPAVDEQYF
.,TRBD1,TRBJ2-3,TRBV5-4,TGTGCCAGCAGCTCGGACAGGACAGATACGCAGTATTTT,CASSSDRTDTQYF
.,TRBD1,TRBJ2-1,TRBV7-3,TGTGCCAGCAGCTTCGGACAGGACGATGAGCAGTTCTTC,CASSFGQDDEQFF
.,TRBD2,TRBJ2-7,TRBV5-1,TGCGCCAGCAGCGGTGATTTAGCGGGATATGACGAGCAGTACTTC,CASSGDLAGYDEQYF
.,.,TRBJ1-5,TRBV2,TGTGCCAGCAGAACAACAACCGGAGGGCAGCCCCAGCATTTT,CASRTTTGGQPQHF
.,TRBD1,TRBJ1-5,TRBV7-2,TGTGCCAGCAGCGTCAGGGGGGATCAGCCCCAGCATTTT,CASSVRGDQPQHF
.,.,TRBJ1-4,TRBV5-5,TGTGCCAGCAGCTTGGCAGGGGCAAAACTGTTTTTT,CASSLAGAKLFF
few,TRBD1,TRBJ1-3,TRBV15,TGTGCCACCAGCCTACCGGGACAGGGCACCATATATTTT,CATSLPGQGTIYF